This is a list of T cell receptor beta chains from one sample in a study of OX40 agonist ivuxolimab in advanced cancers. Using immunoSEQ multiplex PCR, the repertoire was profiled, and TCRdb retains in-frame clones only, with some absent. The data hold roughly 69,000 clones, with just under 85% observed a single time. The input for sequencing was CD4+ or CD8+ T cells sorted from blood, taken in a trial of the OX40 agonist ivuxolimab. The receptors were sampled from an adult with an advanced solid tumor such as melanoma, head and neck, liver or kidney cancer. The CDR3 runs from the conserved cysteine through the conserved F or W. D genes are given only for firm matches. Clone size is shown for a subset of rows, as once, few, many or a class of expanded clone.

.	TRBV10-2	TRBJ1-2	TRBD1	TGCGCCAGCAGTGAGTCGAGAGCAGGGGGCAACTATGGCTACACCTTC	CASSESRAGGNYGYTF
.	TRBV6-1	TRBJ2-7	TRBD1	TGTGCCAGCAGGGACAGGGCCTACGAGCAGTACTTC	CASRDRAYEQYF
few	TRBV10-3	TRBJ2-7	.	TGTGCCATCAGTGAGTACAGGGACTACGAGCAGTACTTC	CAISEYRDYEQYF
once	TRBV5-4	TRBJ1-1	.	TGTGCCAGCAGCTTGCCTGCCAGGGAAGAAGCTTTCTTT	CASSLPAREEAFF
.	TRBV5-6	TRBJ2-7	.	TGTGCCAGCAGTTTCGCAGCGGGTGCCGCCTACGAGCAGTACTTC	CASSFAAGAAYEQYF
.	TRBV4-3	TRBJ1-6	.	TGCGCCAGCAGCCGACGTTCGACCGGTTCACCCCTCCACTTT	CASSRRSTGSPLHF
.	TRBV6-4	TRBJ1-2	.	TGTGCCAGCAGTGACAGGGGACGACTCGACTTCGGTGGCTACACCTTC	CASSDRGRLDFGGYTF
.	TRBV19	TRBJ1-4	.	TGTGCCAGTAAAGGGGATTATGAAAAACTGTTTTTT	CASKGDYEKLFF
.	TRBV18	TRBJ1-5	.	TGTGCCAGCTCGCCCCGGGAAAGTCCCAATCAGCCCCAGCATTTT	CASSPRESPNQPQHF
.	TRBV12-5	TRBJ2-3	TRBD1	TGTGCTAGTGGTTTGGTACAGGGGGACTCAGATACGCAGTATTTT	CASGLVQGDSDTQYF
.	TRBV11-3	TRBJ1-5	.	TGTGCCAGCAGCCCCAATCCTGGGCAGCCCCAGCATTTT	CASSPNPGQPQHF
.	TRBV29-1	TRBJ1-1	.	TGCAGCGTTTCCACCCCCCTAGGCACTGAAGCTTTCTTT	CSVSTPLGTEAFF
few	TRBV28	TRBJ2-3	.	TGTGCCAGCAGCAGAGGGGACATCACAGATACGCAGTATTTT	CASSRGDITDTQYF
.	TRBV6-1	TRBJ1-4	.	TGTGCCAGCAGTGAGGGGTCGGTGAGTGAAAAACTGTTTTTT	CASSEGSVSEKLFF
.	TRBV6-5	TRBJ2-7	.	TGTGCCAGCAGAGGAACTCTCTCCTACGAGCAGTACTTC	CASRGTLSYEQYF
.	TRBV5-4	TRBJ2-1	TRBD2	TGTGCCAGCAGACCTAGCGGGAGTCCTCACAATGAGCAGTTCTTC	CASRPSGSPHNEQFF
.	TRBV5-5	TRBJ1-1	.	TGTGCCAGCAGCAACCAACAGAACACTGAAGCTTTCTTT	CASSNQQNTEAFF
.	TRBV6-6	TRBJ1-6	.	TGTGCCAGCAGTTACTCGGGGGATTCACCCCTCCACTTT	CASSYSGDSPLHF
once	TRBV7-3	TRBJ2-7	TRBD2	TGTGCCAGCAGCCGGTTGGCTAGCGGGGTCGGCGAGCAGTACTTC	CASSRLASGVGEQYF
.	TRBV11-3	TRBJ1-1	TRBD1	TGTGCCAGCAGCTTTCAGGGGGGCACTGAAGCTTTCTTT	CASSFQGGTEAFF
once	TRBV7-3	TRBJ2-1	.	TGTGCCAGCAGCTTATCCCCCGGGGCCACATACAATGAGCAGTTCTTC	CASSLSPGATYNEQFF
.	TRBV27	TRBJ2-7	TRBD1	TGTGCCAGCAGCTGGACAGGGGCCTACGAGCAGTACTTC	CASSWTGAYEQYF
.	TRBV5-5	TRBJ2-2	TRBD2	TGTGCCAGCAGCTTGGGTTCCGGGAGGGCAGGGGAGCTGTTTTTT	CASSLGSGRAGELFF
.	TRBV4-3	TRBJ2-3	.	TGCGCCAGCAGCCAAGATAGGGAACGTATCACGCAGTATTTT	CASSQDRERITQYF
.	TRBV7-3	TRBJ2-5	TRBD2	TGTGCCAGCAGCTTAGGCGGGGGGGCCTTGGAGACCCAGTACTTC	CASSLGGGALETQYF
.	TRBV7-2	TRBJ1-4	.	TGTGCCAGCAGCTTTGACAACCAACTGTTTTTT	CASSFDNQLFF
once	TRBV4-3	TRBJ2-3	TRBD2	TGCGCCAGCAGCCAGCAGAGGGGACTAGGTCCGGATACGCAGTATTTT	CASSQQRGLGPDTQYF
.	TRBV7-9	TRBJ2-6	.	TGTGCCAGCAGCTTAGCCCTCTCTGGGGCCAACGTCCTGACTTTC	CASSLALSGANVLTF
.	TRBV7-9	TRBJ2-3	.	TGTGCCAGCAGCTTAGGGCAGGTGAACACGCAGTATTTT	CASSLGQVNTQYF
.	TRBV4-1	TRBJ1-1	.	TGCGCCAGCAGCCAAATCCCCGGCGGTTCGAACACTGAAGCTTTCTTT	CASSQIPGGSNTEAFF
.	TRBV5-1	TRBJ1-2	.	TGCGCCAGCAGCTTAGCGCAGGGCACCTATGGCTACACCTTC	CASSLAQGTYGYTF
.	TRBV2	TRBJ2-7	.	TGTGCCAGCACCGAAAGGGGCGAGCAGTACTTC	CASTERGEQYF
.	TRBV2	TRBJ1-2	.	TGTGCCAGCAGCACAACAGGAGACTATGGCTACACCTTC	CASSTTGDYGYTF
.	TRBV5-4	TRBJ2-7	.	TGTGCCAGCAGCCCGGGGGTGGCGGGGGCGGCCTACGAGCAGTACTTC	CASSPGVAGAAYEQYF
.	TRBV10-2	TRBJ1-1	.	TGCGCCACCAGGGATCCAACAGGGCGAAACACTGAAGCTTTCTTT	CATRDPTGRNTEAFF
.	TRBV6-5	TRBJ1-2	.	TGTGCCAGCAGTTACTCTATAGGCGGTAACTATGGCTACACCTTC	CASSYSIGGNYGYTF
once	TRBV9	TRBJ2-3	TRBD2	TGTGCCAGCAGCGTAGGACTAGCTGACACAGATACGCAGTATTTT	CASSVGLADTDTQYF